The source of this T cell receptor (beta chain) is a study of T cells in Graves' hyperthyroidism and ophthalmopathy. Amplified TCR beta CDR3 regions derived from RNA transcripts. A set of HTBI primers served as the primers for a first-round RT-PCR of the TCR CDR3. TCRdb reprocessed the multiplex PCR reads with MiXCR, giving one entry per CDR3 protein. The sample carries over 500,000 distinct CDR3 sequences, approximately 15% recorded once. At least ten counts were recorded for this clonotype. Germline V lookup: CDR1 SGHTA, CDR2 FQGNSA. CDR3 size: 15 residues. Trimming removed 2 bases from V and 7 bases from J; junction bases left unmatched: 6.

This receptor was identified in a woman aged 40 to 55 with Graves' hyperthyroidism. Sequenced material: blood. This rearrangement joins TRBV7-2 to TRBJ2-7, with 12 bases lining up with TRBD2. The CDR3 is CASSLRLAGEGEQYF. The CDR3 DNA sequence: TGTGCCAGCAGCTTAAGACTAGCGGGAGAGGGTGAGCAGTACTTC.